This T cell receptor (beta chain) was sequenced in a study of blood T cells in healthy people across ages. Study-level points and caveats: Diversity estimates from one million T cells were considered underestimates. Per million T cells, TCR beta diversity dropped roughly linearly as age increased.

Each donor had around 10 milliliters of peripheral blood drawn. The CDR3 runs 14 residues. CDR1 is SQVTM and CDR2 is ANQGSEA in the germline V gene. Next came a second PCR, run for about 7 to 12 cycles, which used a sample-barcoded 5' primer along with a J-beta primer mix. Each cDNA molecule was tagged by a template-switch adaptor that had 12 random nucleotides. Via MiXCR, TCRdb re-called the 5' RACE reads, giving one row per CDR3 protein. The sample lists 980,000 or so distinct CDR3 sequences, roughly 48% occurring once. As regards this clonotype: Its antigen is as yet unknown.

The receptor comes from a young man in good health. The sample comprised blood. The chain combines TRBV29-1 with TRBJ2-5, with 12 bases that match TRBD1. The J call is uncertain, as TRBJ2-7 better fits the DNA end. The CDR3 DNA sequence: TGCAGCGCCGCAGCCGGGACAGGGGGCGCCGAGCAGTACTTC. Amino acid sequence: CSAAAGTGGAEQYF.